This T cell receptor beta chain derives from a study of T cell responses to AZD1222 COVID-19 vaccine (dated by TCRdb to about 2021). A note on the overall study: AZD1222 recipients given second doses at about 4 weeks or at about 12 weeks were pooled, since spike-specific TCR depth and breadth were not found to differ between the two schedules. A total of about 240 trial participants underwent TCR sequencing, of whom approximately 210 received two doses of AZD1222 and about 25 received two doses of the MenACWY control vaccine. Enrollment into the trials was organized by age into subgroups of 18-55, 56-69 and 70-plus years, and those subgroups contained 148, 28 and 57 TCR-sequenced participants, respectively. General study outcomes and caveats: Participants were mostly white British, with more females than males. The authors suggested clonal diversity may have been underestimated. CD4 TCRs associated with the vaccine covered the entire spike protein, and the dominant responses were in regions 160-218 and 743-854. Conclusions about previously exposed vaccinees are limited because only six or seven AZD1222 recipients were SARS-CoV-2 seropositive at baseline. Spike-specific TCR breadth and depth rose significantly after two AZD1222 doses compared with day 0 and with MenACWY recipients. The 56-69-year group was small, and its depth increase did not reach significance, likely because of low power. Because no samples from the day 14 peak response were available, repertoires could be characterized only after the peak T cell response. Reportedly, almost half of the unique spike-specific TCRs recognized epitopes lying outside the regions that are mutated in the B.1.351 and B.1.1.7 variants.

The label giving this sample's time point can be read as: baseline before first vaccination. The vaccinee samples were drawn from two UK trials, COV001 and COV002, one of which was a single-blind randomized controlled phase 2/3 trial testing AZD1222 (ChAdOx1 nCoV-19) in healthy adults. Trial participant PBMC samples were collected at day 0 and day 28 after the second dose for TCRbeta chain sequencing. The CDR3 regions of human TCRbeta chains were analyzed by immunosequencing. As for how the authors treated the data: Repertoire TCRs were matched against a reference library of SARS-CoV-2-specific TCRs generated with the MIRA antigen-specificity platform. Breadth was defined as the fraction of unique TCRs that were SARS-CoV-2-associated. Depth was defined as the fraction of total T cells that were SARS-CoV-2-associated. Each spike-specific TCR was assigned to its reactive spike region and to a CD4 or CD8 class using the MIRA data. Log10-transformed breadth and depth values were compared by one-way ANOVA with Sidak's multiple comparisons tests. TCRdb stores this immuneACCESS table with in-frame sequences only. Part of the clones is absent; in the studies checked, under half of the shortfall reflects unresolved V genes, and no reason is known for the rest. For V, J and clone size, that table is used; D and trimming come from the DNA. The sample table lists about 120,000 clones, 80% to 95% of them with a count of one. The ten largest clones add up to approximately 4.9% of the sample.

The CDR3 sequence holds 16 residues, the cysteine and phenylalanine included. The DNA shown is the 48-base CDR3, in frame from base 1. Taken from the germline V gene (reference sequence), the CDR1 and CDR2 loops are SSHAT and FNYEAQ. In regard to this clone: The antigen this receptor binds is unknown. A junction boundary mismatches the germline segment, possibly from a read error.

The source is an adult in good health. This chain is built from TRBV7-7 and TRBJ2-2, with 9 junctional bases fitting TRBD1. This specimen consisted of peripheral blood, obtained on day 0 of AZD1222 vaccination. The DNA sequence is TGTGCTAGCAGCACACAGGGGGCCGCAAGTACCGGGGAGCTGTTTTTT. Its protein reads: CASSTQGAASTGELFF.